The clone carrying this TCR beta chain was detected a few times. Template switching added a universal primer site; cDNA carried unique molecular identifiers. TCRdb passed the 5' RACE reads through MiXCR, listing each CDR3 protein once. Among 450,000 or so distinct CDR3 sequences listed, approximately 24% were seen once. The data were obtained in a study of identical twins. Germline CDR1 and CDR2: SGHTA and FQGNSA. The CDR3 is made up of 15 amino acids. V lost 5 bases to trimming and J lost 4 bases, with 14 bases between them. The same data also went into a second study, on T cells expressing NK-cell markers. That work contributes: With respect to HCMV, seven of the eight sequenced donors were seropositive, and one was seronegative. Restricting sorting to alpha-beta TCR T cells was achieved in several experiments by an anti-gamma-delta TCR antibody. The study found dominant NKG2C+ clonotypes at about 1.0-8% of CD8+ T cells in about six donors.

The chain employs TRBV7-2 and TRBJ2-2, with a tentative D call TRBD1 (5 bases). Specimen: CD4+ T cells sorted from blood. This clonotype was obtained from a woman between 18 and 30 years old in good health. The CDR3 nucleotides are TGTGCCAGCAGCCGGCGGATAGGGGTCACCGGGGAGCTGTTTTTT. Translation gives CASSRRIGVTGELFF.